The present TCR beta chain was sequenced within a study of blood T cell repertoires in COVID-19. Study-level background: Specimens from acute and convalescent COVID-19 originated in the United States, Italy and Spain.

This clone turned up a few times. Method: immunoSEQ multiplex PCR; TCRdb's copy keeps in-frame clones and lacks some. The sample includes approximately 150,000 clones, 70% to 90% of them seen just once. The CDR3 consists of 15 residues. V was pared by 6 bases and J by 8 bases, with 8 bases of the junction left unmatched. Germline CDR1 is SGHNT and CDR2 is YYREEE (reference sequence). Sequenced input: peripheral blood. The chain combines TRBV5-4 with TRBJ1-6, with 10 bases that match TRBD1. The receptor was isolated from a woman in her 50s with COVID-19, enrolled during active disease. CDR3 DNA: TGTGCCAGCACCCTGGGACAGGGGTCCGATTCACCCCTCCACTTT. It specifies CASTLGQGSDSPLHF. Complete variable domain (other parts from reference TRBV5-4 and TRBJ1-6): ETGVTQSPTHLIKTRGQQVTLRCSSQSGHNTVSWYQQALGQGPQFIFQYYREEENGRGNFPPRFSGLQFPNYSSELNVNALELDDSALYLCASTLGQGSDSPLHFGNGTRLTVT.